Shown below are 32 T cell receptor beta chains from a single sample sequenced in a study of post-analysis software for immune sequencing data (dated by TCRdb to the mid-2010s). General findings and caveats noted by the study authors: Four to six TRBV segments, including TRBV5-6, TRBV5-1 and TRBV20-1, were significantly more frequent in patients than controls.

Library method: PCR. Instrument used: Illumina HiSeq 2500. To reduce PCR and sequencing biases, unique molecular identifiers were built into the TCR beta cDNA libraries. TCRdb handled the public reads itself, with Q25 trimming in fastp and clone calling in MiXCR, and kept productive beta chains. A single entry per CDR3 protein holds the most common genes and DNA from its merged rows. Recorded for this sample are 750,000 to 950,000 distinct CDR3 sequences; more than 45% of them occurred a single time. The ten largest account for just under 5% of the sample. These receptors have no known antigen. The specimen was blood. These receptors were collected from a girl aged 10 to 17 with multiple sclerosis.

The gene calls are TRBV7-2 and TRBJ2-1, with TRBD1 as a possible D gene (6 bases). The ends were cut back, 6 bases at V and 5 bases at J, with 11 bases in the middle. Germline values: CDR1 SGHTA, CDR2 FQGNSA. The CDR3 spans 13 residues. CDR3 coding DNA: TGTGCCAGCAGGTCACAGGGAGACAATGAGCAGTTCTTC. Translating gives CASRSQGDNEQFF.

The chain combines TRBV5-1 with TRBJ2-2, with TRBD2 matching 8 bases. The germline V gene has CDR1 SGHRS and CDR2 YFSETQ. This CDR3 has 15 residues. Germline trimming cut 6 bases from V and 1 base from J; bases unmatched to any gene: 5. DNA of the CDR3: TGCGCCAGCACTTCGGGAGGGCGGAACACCGGGGAGCTGTTTTTT. This encodes CASTSGGRNTGELFF.

This clonotype was counted only a few times. The junction departs from the called germline gene at one end, perhaps through a read error. V and J are TRBV15 and TRBJ2-7; D is unresolved. Germline-derived CDR1 and CDR2 are LNHNV and YYDKDF (reference sequence). This CDR3 is 13 amino acids long. CDR3 DNA: TGTACCACCAGCAAGCAGCTTGGCTACGAGCAGTACTTC. Translation: CTTSKQLGYEQYF.

This clonotype came up a few times. The chain uses TRBV5-6 and TRBJ2-3, with TRBD2 matching 8 bases. This CDR3 region has 16 residues. The germline V gene encodes CDR1 SGHDT and CDR2 YYEEEE. Trimming removed 2 bases from V and 2 bases from J; junction bases left unmatched: 7. CDR3 amino acids: CASSLTGLAHTDTQYF. CDR3 nucleotides: TGTGCCAGCAGCTTAACCGGACTAGCCCACACAGATACGCAGTATTTT.

This clonotype was seen a few times. V and J are TRBV7-2 and TRBJ2-5, with no clear D. Trimming took off 9 bases at V and 5 bases at J, with 22 bases between the two ends. Germline CDR1 and CDR2: SGHTA and FQGNSA. This CDR3 is built from 15 residues. CDR3: CARSLPGVGSETQYF. The CDR3, as DNA: TGTGCCAGAAGCCTCCCGGGCGTCGGGTCGGAGACCCAGTACTTC. Variable domain in full (rest from reference TRBV7-2 and TRBJ2-5): GAGVSQSPSNKVTEKGKDVELRCDPISGHTALYWYRQSLGQGLEFLIYFQGNSAPDKSGLPSDRFSAERTGGSVSTLTIQRTQQEDSAVYLCARSLPGVGSETQYFGPGTRLLVL.

This clonotype was observed many times. The J gene is TRBJ2-1, the V gene TRBV7-3; D not resolved. This CDR3 comprises 13 residues. CDR1 is SGHTA, CDR2 FQGTGA, per germline. V lost 0 bases and J lost 10, with 10 bases in between. The CDR3 bases are TGTGCCAGCAGCTTAACAATAGTGGGAGAGCAGTTCTTC. Residues: CASSLTIVGEQFF.

The chain carries TRBV20-1 and TRBJ1-6, with a possible D match to TRBD1 (6 bases). The CDR3 totals 13 residues. Between the trimmed V and J ends, which lost 3 bases and 9 bases, there was a span of 12 bases. Germline assignment: CDR1 DFQATT and CDR2 SNEGSKA (reference sequence). The CDR3 coding sequence is TGCAGTGCTAGTGCGGGGGCCGGTTCACCCCTCCACTTT. This gives the protein CSASAGAGSPLHF.

The chain carries TRBV7-9 and TRBJ1-2; the match to TRBD1 covers 10 bases. V lost 5 bases, J lost 6 bases, and 12 bases stayed unmatched. The CDR3 covers 16 residues. The germline CDR1 and CDR2 sequences are SEHNR and FQNEAQ (reference sequence). DNA for the CDR3: TGTGCCAGCAGCAACACTCCAGACAGGGGGCGGAATGGCTACACCTTC. The encoded protein is CASSNTPDRGRNGYTF.

This clonotype was detected only once. The CDR3 DNA reads TGTGCCAGCAGTTTATGGGTCCTAGTTCAGAATGAGCAGTTCTTC. Protein sequence: CASSLWVLVQNEQFF. The chain combines TRBV12-3 or TRBV12-4 with TRBJ2-1; unclear D gene. The CDR3 contains 15 residues. Trimming cost V 2 bases and J 7 bases, with 15 bases left between them.

The chain combines TRBV5-6 with TRBJ2-5; D is unclear. The DNA matches TRBJ2-7 better at its end, which makes the J call doubtful. In germline, CDR1 is SGHDT, CDR2 YYEEEE. The CDR3 has 13 residues. The CDR3 sequence is CASSFRQDYEQYF. The CDR3 bases are TGTGCCAGCAGCTTCAGGCAGGACTACGAGCAGTACTTC.

This chain uses TRBV11-2 with TRBJ2-7, with a weak D call TRBD1 (6 bases). CDR1 SGHAT and CDR2 FQNNGV come from the germline V gene. Trimming stripped 2 bases from V and 6 bases from J, with 23 bases between. This CDR3 is built from 17 residues. The CDR3: CASSLTGWAVRGTEQYF. The DNA of the CDR3 is TGTGCCAGCAGCTTAACAGGGTGGGCCGTAAGAGGGACCGAGCAGTACTTC.

This rearrangement joins TRBV7-6 to TRBJ2-1; D might be TRBD1 (5 bases). The CDR3 covers 18 residues. CDR1 and CDR2 (germline): SGHVS, FNYEAQ. V shed 5 bases and J shed 0 bases, with 20 bases lying between them. The CDR3 loop reads CASSHGASFESSYNEQFF. CDR3 DNA sequence: TGTGCCAGCAGCCATGGGGCCTCTTTCGAAAGCTCCTACAATGAGCAGTTCTTC.

The chain recombines TRBV12-3 or TRBV12-4 with TRBJ2-1; maybe TRBD2 (6 bases). Trimming stripped 7 bases from V and 6 bases from J, with 19 bases between. The CDR3 runs 15 residues. Here the CDR3 reads CASKRRLAEGNEQFF. CDR3 bases: TGTGCCAGCAAGCGGAGGTTAGCGGAGGGCAATGAGCAGTTCTTC.

The chain uses TRBV9 and TRBJ2-3; TRBD1 matches 9 bases. This CDR3 region has 18 residues. The germline V gene encodes CDR1 SGDLS and CDR2 YYNGEE. Trimming took 7 bases from V and 2 from J; bases not matched to a gene: 17. This CDR3 reads CASGKTGGRGSDTDTQYF. CDR3 DNA: TGTGCCAGCGGCAAAACAGGGGGCCGGGGTTCGGACACAGATACGCAGTATTTT.

This clonotype was counted between two and nine times. The chain joins TRBV5-1 to TRBJ1-2; 7 positions match TRBD1. CDR1 is SGHRS, CDR2 YFSETQ, per germline. Germline trimming cut 3 bases from V and 3 bases from J; bases unmatched to any gene: 8. This CDR3 has 15 amino acids. CDR3 protein: CASSSRQGSDYGYTF. The CDR3 DNA is TGCGCCAGCAGCTCCCGACAGGGATCGGACTATGGCTACACCTTC.

In this sample, this clonotype turned up once. This chain connects TRBV7-2 to TRBJ2-5, with TRBD1 as a possible D gene (6 bases). Germline V gene sequence: CDR1 SGHTA, CDR2 FQGNSA. V lost 9 bases to trimming and J lost 1 base, with 21 bases between them. There are 16 residues in the CDR3. In nucleotides, the CDR3 is TGTGCCAGTATGGCAAGAAGGACAGCTACCCAAGAGACCCAGTACTTC. Its protein product is CASMARRTATQETQYF.

On this clonotype itself: One end of the junction is discordant with germline, which a read error may explain. This chain uses TRBV7-7 with TRBJ2-2; D is ambiguous. The germline V gene has CDR1 SSHAT and CDR2 FNYEAQ (reference sequence). The CDR3 is 14 amino acids. In DNA form, the CDR3 reads TGTGCTAGCAGCCCCCCCGCGAGCACCGGGGAGCTGTTTTTT. Its translation: CASSPPASTGELFF.

V gene TRBV4-1 combines with J gene TRBJ2-5, with 9 nucleotides matching TRBD2. Unmatched junction bases numbered 5, after V lost 0 bases and J lost 0 bases. Germline CDR1 reads MGHRA; CDR2 reads YSYEKL. This CDR3 region has 17 residues. The DNA for the CDR3 is TGCGCCAGCAGCCAAGACTCCAGCGGGGGGTACCAAGAGACCCAGTACTTC. Encoded protein: CASSQDSSGGYQETQYF.

The V gene is TRBV20-1, the J gene TRBJ2-1, with D possibly being TRBD2 (5 bases). The germline CDR1 and CDR2 sequences are DFQATT and SNEGSKA (reference sequence). Deletions cut 6 bases from V and 5 bases from J, with 14 bases between. The length of the CDR3 is 13 residues. The DNA of the CDR3 is TGCAGTGCGAACGGAGGTGGGGACAATGAGCAGTTCTTC. The encoded protein is CSANGGGDNEQFF.

This clonotype was counted between two and nine times. V is TRBV6-6 and J is TRBJ2-5; D is ambiguous. Germline lookup yields CDR1 MNHNY and CDR2 SVGAGI (reference sequence). The CDR3 runs to 15 residues. Trimming cost V 0 bases and J 0 bases, with 8 bases left between them. CDR3 loop: CASSYSDLYQETQYF. The CDR3 DNA reads TGTGCCAGCAGTTACTCTGACTTGTACCAAGAGACCCAGTACTTC.

This clonotype has a single count. The rearrangement uses TRBV5-1 and TRBJ2-1, with TRBD2 matching over 14 bases. CDR1 SGHRS and CDR2 YFSETQ come from the germline V gene. CDR3 size: 18 residues. V trimming: 0 bases; J trimming: 5 bases; junction bases outside the gene matches: 7. In nucleotides, the CDR3 is TGCGCCAGCAGCTTGGGACTAGCGGGAGGGCCCCAGGACAATGAGCAGTTCTTC. Translated: CASSLGLAGGPQDNEQFF.

In its sample, this clonotype was seen once. The chain couples TRBV3-1 to TRBJ2-7; possibly TRBD2 for D (5 bases). The length of the CDR3 is 14 residues. Germline V lookup: CDR1 LGHDT, CDR2 YNNKEL (reference sequence). V dropped 5 bases and J dropped 0 bases, with 11 bases sitting between them. The CDR3 bases are TGTGCCAGCAGCTTCCAGCGGTACTCCTACGAGCAGTACTTC. It is translated as CASSFQRYSYEQYF.

Only a few counts were recorded for this clonotype. The CDR3 bases are TGTGCCAGCAGCACGGGACAGAATACCTATGGCTACACCTTC. Its protein is CASSTGQNTYGYTF. V is TRBV13 and J is TRBJ1-2; TRBD1 aligns across 7 bases. CDR3 length: 14 residues. After removal of 5 bases from V and 4 bases from J, the junction contained 7 bases not matched to a gene. CDR1 is PRHDT and CDR2 is FYEKMQ in the germline V gene (reference sequence).

The sample holds one count of this clonotype. The chain joins TRBV5-4 to TRBJ2-5; D is possibly TRBD2 (6 bases). Germline lookup yields CDR1 SGHNT and CDR2 YYREEE (reference sequence). CDR3 length: 14 amino acids. V gave up 3 bases and J gave up 5 bases, with 14 bases separating them. CDR3 loop: CASSWGGGPETQYF. In DNA form, the CDR3 reads TGTGCCAGCAGCTGGGGTGGAGGGCCGGAGACCCAGTACTTC. Filled out from reference TRBV5-4 and TRBJ2-5, the complete variable domain reads ETGVTQSPTHLIKTRGQQVTLRCSSQSGHNTVSWYQQALGQGPQFIFQYYREEENGRGNFPPRFSGLQFPNYSSELNVNALELDDSALYLCASSWGGGPETQYFGPGTRLLVL.

The V gene is TRBV5-6, the J gene TRBJ2-1; TRBD1 agrees at 8 bases. V dropped 0 bases and J dropped 4; count of bases not matched to a gene: 9. The CDR3 totals 17 residues. Germline assignment: CDR1 SGHDT and CDR2 YYEEEE. CDR3 in amino acids: CASSLAGGQGAYNEQFF. CDR3 DNA: TGTGCCAGCAGCTTGGCAGGCGGGCAGGGGGCGTACAATGAGCAGTTCTTC.

This chain uses TRBV29-1 with TRBJ1-5; the D gene is possibly TRBD1 (6 bases). CDR3 length equals 17 residues. Germline CDR1 SQVTM, CDR2 ANQGSEA. Trimming shortened V by 6 bases and J by 1 base, and 22 bases separated the two germline ends. CDR3 nucleotide sequence: TGCAGCGTGGCCCTACCCGGGGCAGGGGACAGCAATCAGCCCCAGCATTTT. It yields the protein CSVALPGAGDSNQPQHF.

CDR3 amino acids: CASRPTPGELFF. The CDR3 nucleotides read TGTGCCAGCAGGCCGACGCCCGGGGAGCTGTTTTTT. The J gene is TRBJ2-2, the V gene TRBV12-3 or TRBV12-4; D unclear. CDR3 length equals 12 residues. V was pared by 6 bases and J by 6 bases, with 8 bases between.

In its sample, this clonotype was seen a few times. This chain uses TRBV5-1 with TRBJ2-5; tentatively, D is TRBD1 (6 bases). CDR3 length: 14 amino acids. Looked up from germline, CDR1 is SGHRS and CDR2 is YFSETQ. Deletions cut 4 bases from V and 5 bases from J, with 15 bases between. The CDR3, as DNA: TGCGCCAGCAGCACCCCCGGGACACCCGAGACCCAGTACTTC. This translates into CASSTPGTPETQYF.

This clonotype was observed a handful of times. The V call is TRBV4-1, the J call TRBJ2-3, with 9 bases lining up with TRBD2. The junction had 7 bases not matched to a gene; V was cut back by 2 bases and J by 4 bases. The CDR3 sequence is 16 residues long. Germline CDR1 and CDR2: MGHRA and YSYEKL. This chain's CDR3 is CASSQPGGRGADTQYF. Here the CDR3 DNA reads TGCGCCAGCAGCCAACCGGGCGGGAGGGGCGCAGATACGCAGTATTTT.

The chain employs TRBV12-3 or TRBV12-4 and TRBJ2-1; D possibly corresponds to TRBD2 (5 bases). The CDR3 extends over 17 amino acids. The V gene lost 6 bases and the J gene lost 7 bases, with 25 bases spanning the gap. This CDR3 is CASSFSLGSRRRNEQFF. The CDR3 DNA sequence: TGTGCCAGCAGCTTCTCATTAGGGAGCCGCCGGCGGAATGAGCAGTTCTTC.

The rearrangement joins TRBV27 to TRBJ2-7; D gene uncertain. V was shortened by 3 bases and J by 7 bases, with 16 bases between the two germline ends. The CDR3 has 14 residues. Germline CDR1 and CDR2: MNHEY and SMNVEV (reference sequence). The CDR3 DNA sequence: TGTGCCAGCAGTTTGGACGGGCTGGTGAGGGAGCAGTACTTC. This gives the protein CASSLDGLVREQYF.

In its sample, this clonotype was seen a few times. The rearrangement uses TRBV5-8 and TRBJ2-3; D might be TRBD2 (6 bases). Germline CDR1 SGHTS, CDR2 YDEGEE. The CDR3 sequence is 13 residues long. V lost 5 bases and J 3 bases, leaving 10 bases between the germline ends. CDR3 loop: CASRQSGTDTQYF. The CDR3 DNA reads as TGTGCCAGCAGACAAAGCGGGACAGATACGCAGTATTTT.